These 31 T cell receptor beta chains came from one sample sequenced in a study of T cell repertoires in cytomegalovirus infection (dated by TCRdb to 2018 to 2020). What this sample's treatment or condition label stands for: in vitro stimulation with specific CMV peptide epitopes to enrich CMV-specific T cells. The sequencing machine was an Illumina HiSeq 1500. The public reads were quality trimmed at Q25 with fastp and then assembled into clones with MiXCR by TCRdb, keeping productive beta chains. Each entry merges the rows of one CDR3 protein and shows their most common DNA and genes. The sample contains about a million distinct CDR3 sequences, about a third of them found a single time. Around 15% of the sample goes to the ten largest clones. No cognate antigen is known for these TCRs. The starting material was cultured CD8+ T cells from PBMCs, obtained from culture after CMV antigen stimulation. The receptors shown here come from a human donor in good health (CMV status not recorded). Some clones in this sample may be carry-over from other donors' samples.

The chain employs TRBV14 and TRBJ1-1; perhaps TRBD1 as D (5 bases). Germline V CDR1 and CDR2: SGHDN, FVKESK. Trimming pared 4 bases from V and 0 bases from J, leaving 15 bases between. The CDR3 totals 16 residues. The CDR3 bases are TGTGCCAGCAGCCGGCAGGGAGGAGGGGTGAACACTGAAGCTTTCTTT. Encoded protein: CASSRQGGGVNTEAFF.

In its sample, this clonotype was seen a few times. This sequence joins TRBV27 and TRBJ2-2, with 9 nucleotides matching TRBD1. Germline V gene sequence: CDR1 MNHEY, CDR2 SMNVEV (reference sequence). The CDR3 loop spans 15 amino acids. V gave up 1 base and J gave up 7 bases; unmatched junction bases: 4. The CDR3 spells CASSLWGTGNGELFF. Written as DNA, the CDR3 is TGTGCCAGCAGTTTATGGGGGACAGGGAACGGGGAGCTGTTTTTT.

The rearrangement uses TRBV2 and TRBJ1-2; 8 bases are shared with TRBD1. CDR1 is SNHLY and CDR2 is FYNNEI in the germline V gene. Unmatched junction bases numbered 9, after V lost 7 bases and J lost 2 bases. The CDR3 is 15 amino acids. The CDR3 is CASKSAGGPNYGYTF. The CDR3 DNA sequence: TGTGCCAGCAAGTCGGCAGGGGGCCCCAACTATGGCTACACCTTC.

This clonotype was observed a handful of times. This chain uses TRBV27 with TRBJ2-7, with unresolved D. V lost 5 bases to trimming and J lost 3 bases, with 8 bases between them. The CDR3 spans 12 residues. Germline V lookup: CDR1 MNHEY, CDR2 SMNVEV (reference sequence). The CDR3 DNA sequence: TGTGCCAGCAGTGCCGGAAACTACGAGCAGTACTTC. Translation: CASSAGNYEQYF.

This clonotype was seen a handful of times. V usage is TRBV6-6 and J usage is TRBJ2-7; D perhaps matches TRBD1 (5 bases). This CDR3 is built from 16 residues. Deletions cut 0 bases from V and 3 bases from J, with 15 bases between. CDR1 and CDR2 (germline): MNHNY, SVGAGI (reference sequence). The CDR3 nucleotides read TGTGCCAGCAGTTACTCGGGGCAACCGCCCCGCTACGAGCAGTACTTC. Its translation is CASSYSGQPPRYEQYF.

This clonotype came up a few times. The V and J genes are TRBV7-8 and TRBJ2-7; TRBD1 aligns across 9 bases. The germline V gene encodes CDR1 SGHVS and CDR2 FQNEAQ. The CDR3 contains 13 residues. V lost 5 bases and J lost 4; bases outside the gene matches: 3. The CDR3 sequence: CASSEDRGYEQYV. The CDR3 bases are TGTGCCAGCAGCGAGGACAGGGGATACGAGCAGTACGTC.

V is TRBV12-3 or TRBV12-4 and J is TRBJ1-2; weak D call: TRBD1 (5 bases). The CDR3 spans 18 residues. The V end was cut by 6 bases, the J end by 3 bases, with 26 bases between. The CDR3 sequence is CASRWEGLGLQIYYGYTF. CDR3 DNA: TGTGCCAGCAGATGGGAGGGACTCGGGCTCCAGATTTACTATGGCTACACCTTC.

This chain connects TRBV6-2 or TRBV6-3 to TRBJ2-2; D uncertain. Germline lookup yields CDR1 MNHEY and CDR2 SVGEGT. This CDR3 is 15 amino acids long. V lost 4 bases and J lost 2, with 11 bases in between. CDR3 nucleotides: TGTGCCAGCAGTTCCGCCGATATCAACACCGGGGAGCTGTTTTTT. It yields the protein CASSSADINTGELFF.

This clonotype was detected many times. In DNA form, the CDR3 reads TGTGCCAGCAGCCTAAGGGGGGGGGCAGGCGAGCAGTACGTC. This encodes CASSLRGGAGEQYV. This chain joins TRBV7-8 and TRBJ2-7, with TRBD2 as a possible D gene (7 bases). The CDR3 runs to 14 residues. The V and J ends lost 5 bases and 6 bases respectively, with 17 bases between them. Germline V CDR1 and CDR2: SGHVS, FQNEAQ.

V usage is TRBV11-2 and J usage is TRBJ2-7; 8 bases fit TRBD2. This CDR3 region has 12 residues. The junction had 4 bases not matched to a gene; V was cut back by 8 bases and J by 4 bases. The germline gives CDR1 SGHAT, CDR2 FQNNGV. The CDR3: CASHSGGYEQYF. CDR3 DNA sequence: TGTGCCAGCCACAGCGGGGGTTACGAGCAGTACTTC.

This clonotype was observed a handful of times. The rearrangement links TRBV2 to TRBJ1-2, with TRBD1 identical over 12 bases. The CDR3 sequence is 18 residues long. Trimming removed 11 bases from V and 4 bases from J; junction bases left unmatched: 20. The germline V gene has CDR1 SNHLY and CDR2 FYNNEI. CDR3 protein: CAAPGQGAKSGWGYGYTF. CDR3 DNA: TGTGCCGCCCCGGGACAGGGGGCGAAAAGCGGGTGGGGCTATGGCTACACCTTC.

The genes are TRBV6-5 and TRBJ2-5; D is perhaps TRBD1 (6 bases). The CDR3 is 16 amino acids. In germline, CDR1 is MNHEY, CDR2 SVGAGI. Trimming removed 4 bases at V and 4 bases at J, with 19 bases between. The CDR3: CASSSQGAVGGETQYF. CDR3 nucleotides: TGTGCCAGCAGTTCACAGGGTGCGGTTGGTGGAGAGACCCAGTACTTC.

There are many counts of this clonotype. The rearrangement joins TRBV6-2 or TRBV6-3 to TRBJ1-1; TRBD1 matches 9 bases. The V gene end was trimmed by 4 bases and the J gene end by 3 bases; junction bases not matched to a gene: 3. CDR1 is MNHEY, CDR2 SVGEGT, per germline. This CDR3 contains 14 residues. The CDR3 sequence is CASSSDRGDTEAFF. CDR3 bases: TGTGCCAGCAGTTCGGACAGGGGTGACACTGAAGCTTTCTTT.

This chain joins TRBV28 and TRBJ1-2, with D perhaps matching TRBD1 (6 bases). Trimming cost V 2 bases and J 10 bases, with 17 bases left between them. The CDR3 is 14 amino acids. Germline loops: CDR1 MDHEN, CDR2 SYDVKM. Here the CDR3 DNA reads TGTGCCAGCAGTTTAGGACAGTACTCCCCTGCCTACACCTTC. Its translation: CASSLGQYSPAYTF.

The chain carries TRBV12-3 or TRBV12-4 and TRBJ1-2; no clear D gene. This CDR3 has 16 residues. Trimming shortened V by 2 bases and J by 0 bases, and 13 bases separated the two germline ends. CDR3 coding DNA: TGTGCCAGCAGTTTATCAGTCTTGGGCACTAACTATGGCTACACCTTC. It is translated as CASSLSVLGTNYGYTF.

This chain uses TRBV28 with TRBJ2-7; TRBD2 matches at 9 bases. V shed 3 bases, J shed 4 bases, and the junction held 7 bases outside the gene matches. CDR1 is MDHEN and CDR2 is SYDVKM in the germline V gene. The CDR3 length is 15 residues. The CDR3 coding sequence is TGTGCCAGCAGTTTGATGGGCGGGGGGGCGTACGAGCAGTACGTC. The encoded protein is CASSLMGGGAYEQYV.

The chain employs TRBV6-5 and TRBJ2-1; the D gene is possibly TRBD1 (6 bases). The germline V and J ends were trimmed by 5 bases and 6 bases, with 11 bases remaining between them. Germline V gene sequence: CDR1 MNHEY, CDR2 SVGAGI. The CDR3 is 13 amino acids. The CDR3 is CASSPGARNEQFF. The CDR3 DNA sequence: TGTGCCAGCAGTCCAGGGGCCCGCAATGAGCAGTTCTTC.

On this clonotype: Here the CDR3 omits its conserved ending phenylalanine or tryptophan, so a read error is the likely source. The rearrangement links TRBV12-3 or TRBV12-4 to TRBJ1-1; unclear D gene. The CDR3 runs 13 residues. The V and J ends lost 1 base and 1 base respectively, with 4 bases between them. CDR3 bases: TGTGCCAGCAGTTTAGGGCCGAACACTGAAGCTTTCTCT. Translation: CASSLGPNTEAFS.

The gene calls are TRBV7-6 and TRBJ1-1; perhaps TRBD1 as D (6 bases). Germline CDR1 and CDR2: SGHVS and FNYEAQ. Deletions cut 6 bases from V and 7 bases from J, with 21 bases between. This CDR3 spans 15 amino acids. Here the CDR3 DNA reads TGTGCCAGCAGGGGAGAGGACAGCCCGGTTCTTGAAGCTTTCTTT. It is translated as CASRGEDSPVLEAFF.

V usage is TRBV20-1 and J usage is TRBJ1-2; 7 nucleotides agree with TRBD1. Germline loops: CDR1 DFQATT, CDR2 SNEGSKA (reference sequence). There are 14 residues in the CDR3. Germline trimming cut 3 bases from V and 6 bases from J; bases unmatched to any gene: 10. CDR3: CSASPGQDWDGYTF. The CDR3 nucleotides are TGCAGTGCTAGCCCCGGACAGGACTGGGATGGCTACACCTTC.

J is TRBJ2-5 and V is TRBV18; no definite D call. With 2 bases removed from V and 5 bases from J, the gap between germline ends came to 18 bases. The CDR3 spans 16 residues. Germline V gene lookup returns CDR1 KGHSH and CDR2 LQKENI. CDR3 sequence: CASSPGNRLAGETQYF. The CDR3 bases are TGTGCCAGCTCACCAGGTAACCGACTTGCCGGGGAGACCCAGTACTTC.

The CDR3 protein is CASSMGLAGTPDKTQYF. The CDR3 region has the DNA TGTGCCAGTAGTATGGGACTAGCGGGGACCCCGGATAAGACCCAGTACTTC. The V gene is TRBV19, the J gene TRBJ2-5, with 13 bases lining up with TRBD2. The CDR3 loop spans 17 amino acids. V gave up 3 bases and J gave up 6 bases; unmatched junction bases: 10. Germline-derived CDR1 and CDR2 are LNHDA and SQIVND (reference sequence).

This clonotype was detected many times. CDR3 nucleotides: TGTGCCAGCAGCGTCGACAGCAGTAATCAGCCCCAGCATTTT. Translating gives CASSVDSSNQPQHF. The chain recombines TRBV7-2 with TRBJ1-5; tentatively, D is TRBD1 (5 bases). Germline loops: CDR1 SGHTA, CDR2 FQGNSA. Trimming pared 5 bases from V and 4 bases from J, leaving 12 bases between. The length of the CDR3 is 14 residues. Using reference TRBV7-2 and TRBJ1-5 for the parts outside the CDR3, the full variable domain is GAGVSQSPSNKVTEKGKDVELRCDPISGHTALYWYRQSLGQGLEFLIYFQGNSAPDKSGLPSDRFSAERTGGSVSTLTIQRTQQEDSAVYLCASSVDSSNQPQHFGDGTRLSIL.

Concerning this clonotype itself: Its ends do not fully match the called genes, so a read error is possible. CDR3 sequence: CSTSQQGQVIEAFF. The CDR3 DNA sequence: TGCAGTACTAGCCAACAGGGACAGGTCATTGAAGCTTTCTTT. This chain uses TRBV20-1 with TRBJ1-1; 8 bases line up with TRBD1. This CDR3 is built from 14 residues. CDR1 is DFQATT and CDR2 is SNEGSKA in the germline V gene (reference sequence).

The CDR3 sequence: CASPRWGYAKNIQYF. As DNA, the CDR3 is TGTGCCAGCCCACGGTGGGGGTATGCCAAAAACATTCAGTACTTC. The chain is built from TRBV6-4 and TRBJ2-4; D tentatively reads TRBD1 or TRBD2 (5 bases each). The V end lost 8 bases, the J end lost 1 base, and 15 bases lay between the germline ends. CDR1 MRHNA and CDR2 SNTAGT come from the germline V gene. This CDR3 is 15 amino acids long.

This clonotype showed up just a few times. The chain has TRBV4-1 and TRBJ2-4; 11 bases agree with TRBD1. Germline V gene lookup returns CDR1 MGHRA and CDR2 YSYEKL. CDR3 size: 19 residues. V was clipped by 4 bases and J by 5 bases; unmatched bases: 16. The CDR3 nucleotides read TGCGCCAGCAGCCCCAAGGACAGGGGGCTGATGGGAGGGGAAAACATTCAGTACTTC. This codes for CASSPKDRGLMGGENIQYF.

The rearrangement links TRBV14 to TRBJ1-1, with 10 bases identical to TRBD1. In germline, CDR1 is SGHDN, CDR2 FVKESK. The CDR3 runs 17 residues. V lost 3 bases to trimming and J lost 5 bases; unmatched junction nucleotides: 12. The CDR3 reads CASSHPTDRGRRTEAFF. The DNA for the CDR3 is TGTGCCAGCAGCCATCCAACTGACAGGGGGCGTCGGACTGAAGCTTTCTTT. Using reference TRBV14 and TRBJ1-1 for the parts outside the CDR3, the full variable domain is EAGVTQFPSHSVIEKGQTVTLRCDPISGHDNLYWYRRVMGKEIKFLLHFVKESKQDESGMPNNRFLAERTGGTYSTLKVQPAELEDSGVYFCASSHPTDRGRRTEAFFGQGTRLTVV.

This chain links TRBV6-5 with TRBJ1-2; D unclear. The CDR3 extends over 16 amino acids. Germline V CDR1 and CDR2: MNHEY, SVGAGI. V was clipped by 2 bases and J by 0 bases, with 13 bases between them. In DNA form, the CDR3 reads TGTGCCAGCAGTTACCTCCGGGGTACAGCTAACTATGGCTACACCTTC. Protein: CASSYLRGTANYGYTF.

This clonotype was counted between two and nine times. For the CDR3, the DNA is TGTGCCAGCAGTTTAGGCGACAGTATCACCTACGAGCAGTACTTC. Protein product: CASSLGDSITYEQYF. The V gene is TRBV27, the J gene TRBJ2-7; a possible D gene is TRBD1 (5 bases). In germline, CDR1 is MNHEY, CDR2 SMNVEV (reference sequence). This CDR3 has 15 amino acids. The ends were cut back, 2 bases at V and 2 bases at J, with 13 bases in the middle.

This clonotype was found once. This chain links TRBV5-1 with TRBJ2-1; 9 nucleotides match TRBD2. The CDR3 is made up of 16 amino acids. CDR1 and CDR2 from the germline V gene are SGHRS and YFSETQ. The V and J ends lost 7 bases and 1 base, in that order; junction bases with no gene match: 9. CDR3 DNA: TGCGCCAGCCAGCTTATAACTAGCGGGTCCTACAATGAGCAGTTCTTC. It translates to CASQLITSGSYNEQFF.

This clonotype showed up just a few times. This chain uses TRBV15 with TRBJ2-1, with 11 positions matching TRBD1. The ends lost 3 bases at V and 4 bases at J; junction bases unmatched: 2. The CDR3 contains 15 residues. Germline CDR1 is LNHNV and CDR2 is YYDKDF (reference sequence). The CDR3 nucleotides read TGTGCCACCAGCAGGGACAGGGGGCAATACAATGAGCAGTTCTTC. This encodes CATSRDRGQYNEQFF.